One and the same sample provided the 24 T cell receptor beta chains below, sequenced in a study of beta chain features in type 1 diabetes. Isolated RNA was reverse transcribed in full, so expressed TCRB transcripts were sequenced. Using immunoSEQ multiplex PCR, the repertoire was profiled, and TCRdb retains in-frame clones only, with some absent. The sample consists of almost 250,000 clones, around an eighth of them appearing once. Input material: naive CD4+ T cells from blood. The source of these receptors is a woman aged 40 to 49 in good health.

The chain employs TRBV19 and TRBJ1-2, with 10 bases fitting TRBD1. The CDR3 runs 14 residues. The germline V gene has CDR1 LNHDA and CDR2 SQIVND (reference sequence). Trimming took 6 bases from V and 14 from J; bases not matched to a gene: 15. As DNA, the CDR3 is TGTGCCAGTAGCCCCCCTGGGGGACAGGGGACTTATACCTTC. Amino acids: CASSPPGGQGTYTF.

This clone came up a few times. The chain joins TRBV6-1 to TRBJ2-7, with 7 positions matching TRBD1. The germline CDR1 and CDR2 sequences are MNHNS and SASEGT. V gave up 5 bases and J gave up 6 bases; unmatched junction bases: 10. CDR3 length: 14 residues. CDR3 in DNA: TGTGCCAGCAGTTCAACAGGGGAATCGGGCGAGCAGTACTTC. Amino acid sequence: CASSSTGESGEQYF.

This clone was seen more than once but under ten times. This chain connects TRBV6-5 to TRBJ1-6; tentative D call: TRBD1 (5 bases). The CDR3 has 14 amino acids. Germline V gene sequence: CDR1 MNHEY, CDR2 SVGAGI. The V and J ends lost 6 bases and 10 bases respectively, with 16 bases between them. The CDR3 coding sequence is TGTGCCAGCAGAAGGGGCCAGGGAGGATCACCCCTCCACTTT. Its protein product is CASRRGQGGSPLHF.

The chain joins TRBV6-4 to TRBJ2-6; tentative D call: TRBD1 (6 bases). CDR1 and CDR2 (germline): MRHNA, SNTAGT. This CDR3 comprises 12 residues. Trimming cost V 7 bases and J 8 bases, with 9 bases left between them. CDR3 amino acids: CASKTGTNVLTF. The CDR3 nucleotides are TGTGCCAGCAAAACAGGGACCAACGTCCTGACTTTC.

This clone was observed a handful of times. This chain links TRBV19 with TRBJ2-5, with 10 nucleotides matching TRBD2. CDR3 size: 14 residues. J gave up 2 bases and V 8 bases, and 5 bases lay outside the gene matches. Germline-derived CDR1 and CDR2 are LNHDA and SQIVND (reference sequence). The CDR3: CASAAGGIQETQYF. The CDR3 region has the DNA TGTGCCAGTGCAGCGGGGGGGATTCAAGAGACCCAGTACTTC.

The genes are TRBV12-5 and TRBJ2-7, with 8 bases matching TRBD1. Germline V lookup: CDR1 LGHNT, CDR2 FRNRAP. The CDR3 consists of 14 residues. With 2 bases clipped from V and 5 bases from J, the junction kept 5 bases outside the gene matches. In nucleotides, the CDR3 is TGTGCTAGTGGTTTGTTACAGGGGGTTGACGAGCAGTACTTC. As protein: CASGLLQGVDEQYF.

V usage is TRBV6-6 and J usage is TRBJ1-1; TRBD1 matches 12 bases. The junction had 3 bases not matched to a gene; V was cut back by 8 bases and J by 5 bases. CDR1 is MNHNY and CDR2 is SVGAGI in the germline V gene (reference sequence). The CDR3 is made up of 13 amino acids. Here the CDR3 reads CASGDRGQTEAFF. The DNA for the CDR3 is TGTGCCAGCGGGGACAGGGGGCAAACTGAAGCTTTCTTT.

The chain links TRBV19 to TRBJ1-5; D possibly corresponds to TRBD1 (6 bases). The CDR3 spans 17 residues. Trimming left V 6 bases short and J 5 bases short, with 23 bases between. The germline V gene has CDR1 LNHDA and CDR2 SQIVND (reference sequence). The CDR3 spells CASRDMDRFSPYQPQHF. CDR3 DNA: TGTGCCAGTAGAGATATGGACAGATTCTCCCCGTATCAGCCCCAGCATTTT.

This clone was found a few times. V is TRBV7-9 and J is TRBJ1-6; D is perhaps TRBD1 (6 bases). Germline V gene sequence: CDR1 SEHNR, CDR2 FQNEAQ (reference sequence). With 1 base removed from V and 6 bases from J, the gap between germline ends came to 7 bases. This CDR3 is 14 amino acids long. CDR3 amino acids: CASSLGQVNSPLHF. The DNA of the CDR3 is TGTGCCAGCAGCTTAGGACAGGTTAATTCACCCCTCCACTTT.

This clone was found a few times. This sequence joins TRBV6-5 and TRBJ1-2; no clear D gene. V dropped 2 bases and J dropped 3 bases, with 16 bases sitting between them. The CDR3 runs 16 residues. The germline gives CDR1 MNHEY, CDR2 SVGAGI. The CDR3 sequence is CASSYPGGGNDYGYTF. The CDR3 DNA sequence: TGTGCCAGCAGTTACCCGGGAGGAGGGAATGACTATGGCTACACCTTC.

This clone came up a few times. The gene calls are TRBV10-3 and TRBJ2-5, with 7 positions matching TRBD2. CDR3 size: 15 residues. Germline loops: CDR1 ENHRY, CDR2 SYGVKD. The junction had 5 bases not matched to a gene; V was cut back by 2 bases and J by 2 bases. In DNA form, the CDR3 reads TGTGCCATCAGTGAGCGGGACTATCCTCAAGAGACCCAGTACTTC. Translated, it gives CAISERDYPQETQYF.

This clone turned up a few times. This chain links TRBV12-5 with TRBJ2-5, with a tentative D call TRBD2 (6 bases). The CDR3 is 14 residues long. V lost 1 base and J lost 5, with 11 bases in between. Germline V gives CDR1 LGHNT, CDR2 FRNRAP. CDR3 residues: CASGLGLVEETQYF. The CDR3 DNA sequence: TGTGCTAGTGGTTTGGGACTAGTCGAGGAGACCCAGTACTTC.

This clone has just a few counts. J is TRBJ1-1 and V is TRBV2; D possibly corresponds to TRBD1 (6 bases). The CDR3 extends over 15 amino acids. V lost 1 base and J 6 bases, leaving 15 bases between the germline ends. The V gene's germline CDR1 is SNHLY and CDR2 FYNNEI. DNA of the CDR3: TGTGCCAGCAGTGAAGGCGGGTGGGCAGGGGCTGAAGCTTTCTTT. Amino acid sequence: CASSEGGWAGAEAFF.

This clone was seen only a few times. The J gene is TRBJ2-7, the V gene TRBV4-2, with D maybe TRBD1 (5 bases). Germline-derived CDR1 and CDR2 are LGHNA and YNFKEQ. Trimming cost V 3 bases and J 5 bases, with 11 bases left between them. The CDR3 covers 13 residues. DNA for the CDR3: TGTGCCAGCAGCCATCCGTCAGGGCACGAGCAGTACTTC. This translates into CASSHPSGHEQYF.

The J gene is TRBJ2-7, the V gene TRBV5-6, with a weak D call TRBD1 (5 bases). Trimming removed 1 base from V and 2 bases from J, with 10 bases in between. The CDR3 covers 14 residues. Looked up from germline, CDR1 is SGHDT and CDR2 is YYEEEE. In DNA form, the CDR3 reads TGTGCCAGCAGCTTGCAGCAGGGAACCTACGAGCAGTACTTC. Its translation: CASSLQQGTYEQYF.

This clone came up a few times. The chain uses TRBV4-2 and TRBJ2-7, with D tentatively TRBD2 (6 bases). The V and J ends lost 4 bases and 0 bases respectively, with 13 bases between them. The germline V gene encodes CDR1 LGHNA and CDR2 YNFKEQ. The CDR3 contains 15 residues. CDR3 bases: TGTGCCAGCAGCCCCCCGGGAGTCAGCTCCTACGAGCAGTACTTC. Encoded protein: CASSPPGVSSYEQYF.

The V and J genes are TRBV5-1 and TRBJ2-3, with D possibly being TRBD1 (5 bases). Germline CDR1 reads SGHRS; CDR2 reads YFSETQ. Trimming cost V 1 base and J 0 bases, with 12 bases left between them. This CDR3 contains 16 residues. CDR3 amino acids: CASSLRGDTSTDTQYF. CDR3 in DNA: TGCGCCAGCAGCTTGAGGGGCGATACTAGCACAGATACGCAGTATTTT.

A few counts support this clone. V is TRBV19 and J is TRBJ2-1, with TRBD2 as a possible D gene (7 bases). The germline CDR1 and CDR2 sequences are LNHDA and SQIVND (reference sequence). Trimming pared 6 bases from V and 7 bases from J, leaving 19 bases between. This CDR3 has 15 amino acids. In nucleotides, the CDR3 is TGTGCCAGTAGACCCGGGGGGCTCCGTCTGAATGAGCAGTTCTTC. Amino acids: CASRPGGLRLNEQFF.

This clone was seen once. The chain links TRBV12-5 to TRBJ1-5; D possibly corresponds to TRBD1 (5 bases). Germline V gene sequence: CDR1 LGHNT, CDR2 FRNRAP. There are 16 residues in the CDR3. Trimming shortened V by 0 bases and J by 5 bases, and 14 bases separated the two germline ends. CDR3 nucleotide sequence: TGTGCTAGTGGTTTGGTAAAGGGGCAGGAACATCAGCCCCAGCATTTT. It is translated as CASGLVKGQEHQPQHF.

V is TRBV4-2 and J is TRBJ2-1; possible D gene TRBD2, 5 bases. V shed 1 base and J shed 0 bases, with 10 bases lying between them. Per the germline V gene, CDR1 is LGHNA and CDR2 is YNFKEQ. This CDR3 comprises 16 residues. In nucleotides, the CDR3 is TGTGCCAGCAGCCAAGGGTCTGGGAGCTCCTACAATGAGCAGTTCTTC. It specifies CASSQGSGSSYNEQFF.

In its sample, this clone was seen many times. The chain has TRBV5-4 and TRBJ2-5; D remains unclear. V dropped 3 bases and J dropped 0 bases, with 12 bases sitting between them. This CDR3 contains 15 residues. The germline V gene has CDR1 SGHNT and CDR2 YYREEE (reference sequence). This CDR3 is CASSSTARYQETQYF. In DNA form, the CDR3 reads TGTGCCAGCAGCTCTACTGCTCGGTACCAAGAGACCCAGTACTTC.

The sample holds a few counts of this clone. The chain recombines TRBV9 with TRBJ1-4; a possible D gene is TRBD1 (5 bases). Trimming pared 5 bases from V and 7 bases from J, leaving 15 bases between. CDR1 SGDLS and CDR2 YYNGEE come from the germline V gene. The CDR3 sequence is 14 residues long. Here the CDR3 reads CASSTGPGAEKLFF. The CDR3 region has the DNA TGTGCCAGCAGTACAGGTCCTGGGGCTGAAAAACTGTTTTTT.

The V and J genes are TRBV7-2 and TRBJ2-1; 10 nucleotides align to TRBD2. CDR3 length: 15 residues. The germline CDR1 and CDR2 sequences are SGHTA and FQGNSA. Trimming cost V 2 bases and J 8 bases; bases outside gene matches: 6. The CDR3 spells CASSLRSGGADEQFF. The CDR3 nucleotides read TGTGCCAGCAGCTTAAGGAGCGGGGGGGCGGATGAGCAGTTCTTC.

This clone was seen only a few times. The chain employs TRBV13 and TRBJ2-2; D unclear. CDR3 length: 13 residues. CDR1 is PRHDT, CDR2 FYEKMQ, per germline (reference sequence). V lost 3 bases to trimming and J lost 0 bases, with 2 bases between them. The CDR3 coding sequence is TGTGCCAGCAGCTTCGCGAACACCGGGGAGCTGTTTTTT. Its protein product is CASSFANTGELFF.